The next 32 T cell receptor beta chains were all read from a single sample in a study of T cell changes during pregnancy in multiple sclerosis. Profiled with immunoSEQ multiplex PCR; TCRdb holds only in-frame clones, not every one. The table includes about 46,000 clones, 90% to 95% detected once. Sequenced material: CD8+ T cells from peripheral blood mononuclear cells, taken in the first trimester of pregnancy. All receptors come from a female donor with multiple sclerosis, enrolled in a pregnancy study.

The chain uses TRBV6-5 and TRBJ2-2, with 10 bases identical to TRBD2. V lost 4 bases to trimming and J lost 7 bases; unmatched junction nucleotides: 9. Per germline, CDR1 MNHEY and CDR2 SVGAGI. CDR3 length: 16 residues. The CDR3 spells CASSSKREGLIGELFF. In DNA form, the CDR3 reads TGTGCCAGCAGTTCCAAGCGGGAGGGCCTAATCGGGGAGCTGTTTTTT.

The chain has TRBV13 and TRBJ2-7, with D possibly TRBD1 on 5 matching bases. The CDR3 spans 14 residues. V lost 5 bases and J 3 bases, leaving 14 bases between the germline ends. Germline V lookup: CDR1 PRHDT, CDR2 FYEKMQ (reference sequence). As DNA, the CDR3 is TGTGCCAGCAGCGTTCAGGGAAAATACTACGAGCAGTACTTC. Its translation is CASSVQGKYYEQYF.

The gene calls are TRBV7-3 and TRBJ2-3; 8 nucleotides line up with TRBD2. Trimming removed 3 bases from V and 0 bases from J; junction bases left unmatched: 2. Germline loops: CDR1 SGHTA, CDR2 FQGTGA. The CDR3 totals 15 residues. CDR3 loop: CASSLLAGSTDTQYF. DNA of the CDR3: TGTGCCAGCAGCTTGTTAGCGGGGAGCACAGATACGCAGTATTTT.

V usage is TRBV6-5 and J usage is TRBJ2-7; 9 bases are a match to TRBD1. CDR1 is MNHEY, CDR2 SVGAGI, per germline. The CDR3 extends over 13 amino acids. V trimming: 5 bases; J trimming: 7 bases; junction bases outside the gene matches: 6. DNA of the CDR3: TGTGCCAGCAGTCAGGGGACAGGGATGGAGCAGTACTTC. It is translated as CASSQGTGMEQYF.

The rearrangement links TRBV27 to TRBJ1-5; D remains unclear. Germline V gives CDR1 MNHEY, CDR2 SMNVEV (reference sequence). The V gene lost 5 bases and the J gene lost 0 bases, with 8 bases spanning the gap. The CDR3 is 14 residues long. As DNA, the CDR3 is TGTGCCAGCAGTGAGGTGAATAGCAATCAGCCCCAGCATTTT. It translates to CASSEVNSNQPQHF.

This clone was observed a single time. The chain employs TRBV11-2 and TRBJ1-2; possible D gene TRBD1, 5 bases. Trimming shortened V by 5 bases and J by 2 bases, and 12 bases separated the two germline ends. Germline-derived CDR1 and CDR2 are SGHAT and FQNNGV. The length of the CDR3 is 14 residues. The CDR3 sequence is CASSPQGGNYGYTF. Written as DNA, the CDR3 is TGTGCCAGCAGCCCCCAGGGCGGAAACTATGGCTACACCTTC.

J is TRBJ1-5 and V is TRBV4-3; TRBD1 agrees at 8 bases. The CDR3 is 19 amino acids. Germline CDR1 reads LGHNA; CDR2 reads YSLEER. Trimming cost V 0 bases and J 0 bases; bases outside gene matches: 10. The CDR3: CASSQDLPGQGYSNQPQHF. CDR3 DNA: TGCGCCAGCAGCCAAGATCTCCCCGGACAGGGCTATAGCAATCAGCCCCAGCATTTT.

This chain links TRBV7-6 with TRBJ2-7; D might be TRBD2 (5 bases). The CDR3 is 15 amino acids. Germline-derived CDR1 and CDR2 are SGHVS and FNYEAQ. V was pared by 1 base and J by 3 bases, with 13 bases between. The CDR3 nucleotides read TGTGCCAGCAGCTTAGACCTGGGAGTCGTCTACGAGCAGTACTTC. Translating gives CASSLDLGVVYEQYF. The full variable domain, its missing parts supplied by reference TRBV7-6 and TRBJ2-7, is GAGVSQSPRYKVTKRGQDVALRCDPISGHVSLYWYRQALGQGPEFLTYFNYEAQQDKSGLPNDRFSAERPEGSISTLTIQRTEQRDSAMYRCASSLDLGVVYEQYFGPGTRLTVT.

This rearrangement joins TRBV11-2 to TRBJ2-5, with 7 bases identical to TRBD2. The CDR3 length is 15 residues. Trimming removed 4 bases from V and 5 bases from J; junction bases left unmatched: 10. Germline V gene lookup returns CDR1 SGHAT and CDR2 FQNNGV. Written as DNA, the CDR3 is TGTGCCAGCAGCTCCCTCGGGGGGATATTGGAGACCCAGTACTTC. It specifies CASSSLGGILETQYF.

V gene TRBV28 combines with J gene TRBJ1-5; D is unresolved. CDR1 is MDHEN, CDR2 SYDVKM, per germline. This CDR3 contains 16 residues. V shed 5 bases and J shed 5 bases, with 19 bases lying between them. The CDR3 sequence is CASSRPGDSPYQPQHF. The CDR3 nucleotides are TGTGCCAGCAGTCGCCCCGGGGATAGTCCCTATCAGCCCCAGCATTTT.

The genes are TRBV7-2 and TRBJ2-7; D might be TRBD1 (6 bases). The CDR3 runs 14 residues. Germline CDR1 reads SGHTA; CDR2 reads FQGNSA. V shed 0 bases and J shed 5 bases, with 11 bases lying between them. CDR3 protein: CASSLAQGPDEQYF. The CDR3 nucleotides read TGTGCCAGCAGCTTAGCCCAGGGGCCGGACGAGCAGTACTTC. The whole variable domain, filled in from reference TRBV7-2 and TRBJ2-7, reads GAGVSQSPSNKVTEKGKDVELRCDPISGHTALYWYRQSLGQGLEFLIYFQGNSAPDKSGLPSDRFSAERTGGSVSTLTIQRTQQEDSAVYLCASSLAQGPDEQYFGPGTRLTVT.

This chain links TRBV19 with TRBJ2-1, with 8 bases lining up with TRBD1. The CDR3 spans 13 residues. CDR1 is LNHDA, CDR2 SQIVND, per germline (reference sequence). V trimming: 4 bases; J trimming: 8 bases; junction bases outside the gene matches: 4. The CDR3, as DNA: TGTGCCAGTAGTACGGACAGGGTGGATGAGCAGTTCTTC. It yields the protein CASSTDRVDEQFF.

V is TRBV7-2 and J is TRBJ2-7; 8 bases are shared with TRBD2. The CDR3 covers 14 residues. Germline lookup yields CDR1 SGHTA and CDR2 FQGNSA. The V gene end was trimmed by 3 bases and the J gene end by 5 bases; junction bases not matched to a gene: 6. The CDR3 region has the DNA TGTGCCAGCAGCTTGTGGGGACTAGAAGACGAGCAGTACTTC. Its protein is CASSLWGLEDEQYF.

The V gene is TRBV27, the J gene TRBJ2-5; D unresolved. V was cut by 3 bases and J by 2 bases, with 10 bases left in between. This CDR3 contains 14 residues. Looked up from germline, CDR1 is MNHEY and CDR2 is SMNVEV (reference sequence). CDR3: CASSFWADQETQYF. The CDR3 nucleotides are TGTGCCAGCAGTTTTTGGGCAGATCAAGAGACCCAGTACTTC.

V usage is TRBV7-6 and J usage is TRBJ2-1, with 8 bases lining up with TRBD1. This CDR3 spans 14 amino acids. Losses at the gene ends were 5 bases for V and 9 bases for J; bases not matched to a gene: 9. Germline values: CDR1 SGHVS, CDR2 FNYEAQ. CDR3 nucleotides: TGTGCCAGCAGCCTGACAGGGGTGTATCTTGAGCAGTTCTTC. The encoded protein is CASSLTGVYLEQFF. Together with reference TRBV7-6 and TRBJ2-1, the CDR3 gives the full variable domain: GAGVSQSPRYKVTKRGQDVALRCDPISGHVSLYWYRQALGQGPEFLTYFNYEAQQDKSGLPNDRFSAERPEGSISTLTIQRTEQRDSAMYRCASSLTGVYLEQFFGPGTRLTVL.

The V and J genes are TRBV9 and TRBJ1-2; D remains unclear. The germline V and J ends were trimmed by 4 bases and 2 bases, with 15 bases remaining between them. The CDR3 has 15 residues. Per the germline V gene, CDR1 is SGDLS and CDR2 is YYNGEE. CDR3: CASSPATELNYGYTF. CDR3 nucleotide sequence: TGTGCCAGCAGCCCGGCGACGGAGCTAAACTATGGCTACACCTTC. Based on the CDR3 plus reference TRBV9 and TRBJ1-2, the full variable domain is DSGVTQTPKHLITATGQRVTLRCSPRSGDLSVYWYQQSLDQGLQFLIQYYNGEERAKGNILERFSAQQFPDLHSELNLSSLELGDSALYFCASSPATELNYGYTFGSGTRLTVV.

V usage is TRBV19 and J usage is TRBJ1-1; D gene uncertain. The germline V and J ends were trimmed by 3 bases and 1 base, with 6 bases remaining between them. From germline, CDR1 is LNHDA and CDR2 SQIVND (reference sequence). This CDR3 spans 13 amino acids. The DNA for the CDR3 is TGTGCCAGTAGTATTAGCCAGAACACTGAAGCTTTCTTT. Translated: CASSISQNTEAFF.

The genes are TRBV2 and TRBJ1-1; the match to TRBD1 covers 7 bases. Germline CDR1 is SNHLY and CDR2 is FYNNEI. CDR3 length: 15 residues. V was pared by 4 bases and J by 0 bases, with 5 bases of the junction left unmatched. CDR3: CASSVGTGVNTEAFF. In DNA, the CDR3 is TGTGCCAGCAGTGTAGGTACAGGGGTGAACACTGAAGCTTTCTTT.

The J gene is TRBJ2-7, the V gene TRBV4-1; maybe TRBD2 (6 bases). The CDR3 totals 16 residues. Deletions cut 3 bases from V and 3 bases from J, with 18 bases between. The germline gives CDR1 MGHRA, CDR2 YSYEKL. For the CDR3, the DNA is TGCGCCAGCAGCCAGCCGCGGGGCTATCGATTCTACGAGCAGTACTTC. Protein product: CASSQPRGYRFYEQYF.

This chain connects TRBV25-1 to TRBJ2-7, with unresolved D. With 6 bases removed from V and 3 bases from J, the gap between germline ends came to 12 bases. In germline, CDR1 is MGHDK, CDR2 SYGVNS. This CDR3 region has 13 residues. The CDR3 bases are TGTGCCAGCAGGCCCTACGAGAACTACGAGCAGTACTTC. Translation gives CASRPYENYEQYF.

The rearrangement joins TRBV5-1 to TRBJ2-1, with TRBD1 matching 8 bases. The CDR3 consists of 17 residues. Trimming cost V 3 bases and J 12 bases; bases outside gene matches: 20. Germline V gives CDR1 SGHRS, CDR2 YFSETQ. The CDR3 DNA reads TGCGCCAGCAGCTCTGGACAGACAGGGGCACTACCGGAGGGGCAGTTCTTC. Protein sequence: CASSSGQTGALPEGQFF.

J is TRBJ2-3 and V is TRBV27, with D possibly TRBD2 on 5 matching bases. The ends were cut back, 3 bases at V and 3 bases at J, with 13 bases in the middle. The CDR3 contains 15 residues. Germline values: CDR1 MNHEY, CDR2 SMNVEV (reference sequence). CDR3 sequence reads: CASSFGGPGTDTQYF. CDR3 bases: TGTGCCAGCAGTTTTGGAGGCCCGGGAACAGATACGCAGTATTTT.

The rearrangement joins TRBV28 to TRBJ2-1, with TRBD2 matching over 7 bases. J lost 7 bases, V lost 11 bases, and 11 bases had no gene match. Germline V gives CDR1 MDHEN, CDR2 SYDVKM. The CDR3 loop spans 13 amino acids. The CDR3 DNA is TGTGCCTGTTTGGGGGAGGGCCCTAATGAGCAGTTCTTC. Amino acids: CACLGEGPNEQFF.

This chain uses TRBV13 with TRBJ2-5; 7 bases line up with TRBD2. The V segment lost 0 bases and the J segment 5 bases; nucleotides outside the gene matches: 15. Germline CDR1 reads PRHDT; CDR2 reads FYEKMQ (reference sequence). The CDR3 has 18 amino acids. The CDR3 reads CASSLGLSRGDSGETQYF. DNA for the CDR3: TGTGCCAGCAGCTTAGGCCTATCTCGGGGGGATTCTGGGGAGACCCAGTACTTC.

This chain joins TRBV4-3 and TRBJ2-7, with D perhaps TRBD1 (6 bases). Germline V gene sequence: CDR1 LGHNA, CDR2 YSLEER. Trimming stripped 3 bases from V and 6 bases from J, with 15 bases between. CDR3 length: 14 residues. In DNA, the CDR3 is TGCGCCAGCAGCCAGGACAGAGTCCTCTCCGAGCAGTACTTC. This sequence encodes CASSQDRVLSEQYF.

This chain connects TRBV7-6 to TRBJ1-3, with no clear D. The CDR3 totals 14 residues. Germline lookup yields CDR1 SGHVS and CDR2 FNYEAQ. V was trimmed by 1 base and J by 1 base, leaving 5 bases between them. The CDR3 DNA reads TGTGCCAGCAGCTTAGGAGGTTCTGGAAACACCATATATTTT. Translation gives CASSLGGSGNTIYF.

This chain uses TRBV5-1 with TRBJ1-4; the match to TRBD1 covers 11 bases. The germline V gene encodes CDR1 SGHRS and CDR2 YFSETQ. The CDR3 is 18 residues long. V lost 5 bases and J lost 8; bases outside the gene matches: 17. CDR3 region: CASRDPDPGQGDREKLFF. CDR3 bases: TGCGCCAGCAGGGATCCAGACCCGGGACAGGGGGATCGGGAAAAACTGTTTTTT.

CDR3: CASSYRGSEAFF. CDR3 DNA sequence: TGTGCCAGCAGTTACAGGGGTTCTGAAGCTTTCTTT. This chain connects TRBV25-1 to TRBJ1-1, with TRBD1 matching over 7 bases. This CDR3 has 12 amino acids. CDR1 and CDR2 from the germline V gene are MGHDK and SYGVNS. V was pared by 5 bases and J by 6 bases, with 3 bases of the junction left unmatched.

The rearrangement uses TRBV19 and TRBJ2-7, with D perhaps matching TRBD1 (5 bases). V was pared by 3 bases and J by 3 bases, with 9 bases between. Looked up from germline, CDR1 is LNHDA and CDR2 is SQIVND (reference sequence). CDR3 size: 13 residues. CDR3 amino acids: CASSMVGHYEQYF. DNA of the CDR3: TGTGCCAGTAGTATGGTGGGGCACTACGAGCAGTACTTC.

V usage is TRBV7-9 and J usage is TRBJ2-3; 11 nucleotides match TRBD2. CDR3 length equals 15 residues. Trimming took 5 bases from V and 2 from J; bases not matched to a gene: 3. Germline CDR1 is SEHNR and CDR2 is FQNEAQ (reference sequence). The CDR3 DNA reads TGTGCCAGCAGCACTAGCGGGAGTTCCACAGATACGCAGTATTTT. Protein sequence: CASSTSGSSTDTQYF. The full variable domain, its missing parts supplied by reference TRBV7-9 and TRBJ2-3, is DTGVSQNPRHKITKRGQNVTFRCDPISEHNRLYWYRQTLGQGPEFLTYFQNEAQLEKSRLLSDRFSAERPKGSFSTLEIQRTEQGDSAMYLCASSTSGSSTDTQYFGPGTRLTVL.

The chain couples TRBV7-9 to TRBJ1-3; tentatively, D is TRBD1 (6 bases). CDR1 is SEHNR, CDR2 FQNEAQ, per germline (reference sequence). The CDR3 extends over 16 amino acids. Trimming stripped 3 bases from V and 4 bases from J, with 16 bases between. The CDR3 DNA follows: TGTGCCAGCAGCTTTTCAGGGGCTAGAGTGGGAAACACCATATATTTT. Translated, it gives CASSFSGARVGNTIYF.

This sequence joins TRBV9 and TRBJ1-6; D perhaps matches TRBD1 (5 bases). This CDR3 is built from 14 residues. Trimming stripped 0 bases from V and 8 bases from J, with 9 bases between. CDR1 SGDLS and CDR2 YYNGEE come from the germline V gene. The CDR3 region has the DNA TGTGCCAGCAGCGTAGAGGGGACTGATTCACCCCTCCACTTT. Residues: CASSVEGTDSPLHF.